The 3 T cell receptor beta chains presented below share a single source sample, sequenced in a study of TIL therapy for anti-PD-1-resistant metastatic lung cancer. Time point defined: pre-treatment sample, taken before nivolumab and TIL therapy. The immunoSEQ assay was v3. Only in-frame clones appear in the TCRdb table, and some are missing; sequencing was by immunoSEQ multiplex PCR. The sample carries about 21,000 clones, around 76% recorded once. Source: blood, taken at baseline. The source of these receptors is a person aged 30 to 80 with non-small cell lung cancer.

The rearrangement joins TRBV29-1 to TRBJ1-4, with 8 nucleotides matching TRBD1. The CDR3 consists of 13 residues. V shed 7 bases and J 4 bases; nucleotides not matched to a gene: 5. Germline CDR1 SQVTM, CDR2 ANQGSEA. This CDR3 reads CSAADRVNEKLFF. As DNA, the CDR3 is TGCAGCGCCGCGGACAGGGTTAATGAAAAACTGTTTTTT.

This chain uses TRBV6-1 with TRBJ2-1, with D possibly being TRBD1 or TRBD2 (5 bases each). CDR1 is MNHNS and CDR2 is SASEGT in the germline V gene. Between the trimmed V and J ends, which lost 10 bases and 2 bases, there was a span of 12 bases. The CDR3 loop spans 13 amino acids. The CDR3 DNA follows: TGTGCCATCCGCCGGGACCCCTACAATGAGCAGTTCTTC. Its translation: CAIRRDPYNEQFF.

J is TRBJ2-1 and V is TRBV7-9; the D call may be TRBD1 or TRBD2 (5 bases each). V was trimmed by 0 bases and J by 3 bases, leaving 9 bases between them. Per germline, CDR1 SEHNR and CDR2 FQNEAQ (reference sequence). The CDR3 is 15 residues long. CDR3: CASSLAGPSYNEQFF. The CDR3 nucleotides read TGTGCCAGCAGCTTAGCGGGACCGAGCTACAATGAGCAGTTCTTC.